Presented here are 3 T cell receptor beta chains from one specimen sequenced in a study of blood T cells in healthy people across ages. Alongside a J-beta primer mix, a sample-barcoded 5' primer served in a second PCR lasting about 7 to 11 cycles. TCRdb re-analysed the 5' RACE reads in MiXCR, keeping a single row per CDR3 protein. The data hold fewer than 2,000,000 distinct CDR3 sequences, with approximately 32% observed a single time. The sequenced sample consisted of blood. These receptors were collected from a woman younger than 45 in good health.

The CDR3 DNA is TGCAGTGCTAGCCGGGACAGTATAGCCAAAAACATTCAGTACTTC. This encodes CSASRDSIAKNIQYF. This chain uses TRBV20-1 with TRBJ2-4; TRBD1 matches 7 bases. The CDR3 length is 15 residues. The germline CDR1 and CDR2 sequences are DFQATT and SNEGSKA (reference sequence). V shed 3 bases and J 0 bases; nucleotides not matched to a gene: 5.

This clonotype showed up just a few times. CDR3 DNA: TGTGCCAGCAGCTCAGCGGGACTAACCCTCTACGAGCAGTACTTC. This sequence encodes CASSSAGLTLYEQYF. The chain recombines TRBV7-2 with TRBJ2-7; 7 nucleotides match TRBD2. This CDR3 is 15 amino acids long. Germline assignment: CDR1 SGHTA and CDR2 FQGNSA. V lost 4 bases to trimming and J lost 3 bases; unmatched junction nucleotides: 9.

This chain uses TRBV9 with TRBJ2-3; the D is unclear. V was pared by 4 bases and J by 1 base, with 10 bases between. The CDR3 totals 14 residues. CDR1 SGDLS and CDR2 YYNGEE come from the germline V gene. This chain's CDR3 is CASSTTEGTDTQYF. The CDR3 DNA is TGTGCCAGCAGCACTACTGAGGGCACAGATACGCAGTATTTT.